Following are 8 T cell receptor beta chains from one sample sequenced in a study of kidney transplant recipient with SARS-CoV-2 infection. TCRdb itself ran the reads through MiXCR, one entry per CDR3 protein. The sample consists of approximately 250,000 distinct CDR3 sequences, about 28% of them appearing once. The starting material was a blood sample, obtained at baseline and between days 110 and 120 from a kidney transplant recipient. The receptors here all came from a male patient in his 30s who had COVID-19 and was a kidney transplant recipient. The graft donor may be the source of some T cells.

This clonotype was seen a few times. The genes are TRBV21-1 and TRBJ2-3; no DNA check was done on the table's D call, TRBD2. TRBV21-1 is a pseudogene. This CDR3 contains 17 residues. In DNA, the CDR3 is TGTGCCAGCAGCTGGAAGCTAGCTACAGTCATGCAAGATACGCAGTATTTT. Encoded protein: CASSWKLATVMQDTQYF.

This clonotype was counted many times. The chain is built from TRBV6-5 and TRBJ1-1; possible D gene TRBD1, 6 bases. Germline values: CDR1 MNHEY, CDR2 SVGAGI. Trimming pared 1 base from V and 0 bases from J, leaving 9 bases between. The CDR3 extends over 15 amino acids. The CDR3, as DNA: TGTGCCAGCAGTTACTTGCAGGGGATGAACACTGAAGCTTTCTTT. This codes for CASSYLQGMNTEAFF.

This clonotype was counted many times. The V and J genes are TRBV4-3 and TRBJ1-1; no clear D. The CDR3 has 15 amino acids. Germline values: CDR1 LGHNA, CDR2 YSLEER. Trimming removed 0 bases from V and 1 base from J, with 9 bases in between. The CDR3, as DNA: TGCGCCAGCAGCCAAGAGGAGGGAAAGAACACTGAAGCTTTCTTT. Its translation: CASSQEEGKNTEAFF.

As to this clonotype: At one end the junction does not follow the germline gene, possibly because of a read error. This chain connects TRBV6-6 to TRBJ2-1; 16 bases line up with TRBD2. This CDR3 region has 20 residues. Germline V gene sequence: CDR1 MNHNY, CDR2 SVGAGI (reference sequence). This CDR3 reads CASSYGVEGLAGGSYNEQLF. Written as DNA, the CDR3 is TGTGCCAGCAGTTACGGGGTGGAGGGACTAGCGGGAGGGAGTTACAATGAGCAGCTCTTC.

Ten or more counts support this clonotype. The chain has TRBV5-6 and TRBJ1-6; D is perhaps TRBD1 (6 bases). The CDR3 runs to 16 residues. Trimming shortened V by 4 bases and J by 9 bases, and 20 bases separated the two germline ends. Germline loops: CDR1 SGHDT, CDR2 YYEEEE. CDR3 region: CASSESGVVLSSPLHF. The DNA for the CDR3 is TGTGCCAGCAGCGAGTCAGGGGTGGTCCTCTCTTCACCCCTCCACTTT.

This chain uses TRBV16 with TRBJ1-2; D call uncertain. V was pared by 5 bases and J by 4 bases, with 23 bases between. The CDR3 has 17 amino acids. Germline-derived CDR1 and CDR2 are KGHSY and FQNENV. The CDR3 protein is CASSIIVVVRKTYGYTF. The CDR3, as DNA: TGTGCCAGCAGCATAATCGTGGTCGTTAGAAAGACCTATGGCTACACCTTC.

There are many counts of this clonotype. V gene TRBV29-1 combines with J gene TRBJ1-4, with D possibly TRBD1 on 5 matching bases. This CDR3 comprises 12 residues. V lost 3 bases and J lost 8, with 10 bases in between. CDR1 is SQVTM and CDR2 is ANQGSEA in the germline V gene. CDR3 sequence (DNA): TGCAGCGTTGACTCCGGGGGAGAAAAACTGTTTTTT. It is translated as CSVDSGGEKLFF.

This clonotype was seen ten or more times. This chain uses TRBV6-5 with TRBJ1-2; 7 nucleotides match TRBD1. This CDR3 contains 13 residues. V lost 7 bases and J lost 3; bases outside the gene matches: 5. Germline loops: CDR1 MNHEY, CDR2 SVGAGI. The chain's CDR3 is CASMRGRDYGYTF. CDR3 DNA sequence: TGTGCCAGCATGAGGGGGCGCGACTATGGCTACACCTTC.